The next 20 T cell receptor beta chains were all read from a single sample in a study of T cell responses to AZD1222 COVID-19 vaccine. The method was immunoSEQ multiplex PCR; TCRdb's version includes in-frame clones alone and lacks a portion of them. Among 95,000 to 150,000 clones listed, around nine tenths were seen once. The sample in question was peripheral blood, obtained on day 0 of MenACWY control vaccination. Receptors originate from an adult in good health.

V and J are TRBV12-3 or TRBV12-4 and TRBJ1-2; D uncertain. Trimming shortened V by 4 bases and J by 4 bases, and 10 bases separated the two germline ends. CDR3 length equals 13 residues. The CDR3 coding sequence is TGTGCCAGCAGTTATGGCAGGATCTATGGCTACACCTTC. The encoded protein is CASSYGRIYGYTF.

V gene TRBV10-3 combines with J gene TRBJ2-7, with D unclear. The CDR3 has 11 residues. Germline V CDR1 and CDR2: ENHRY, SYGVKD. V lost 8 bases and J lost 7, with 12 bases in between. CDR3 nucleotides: TGTGCCATCGGCCCCACGTTGGAGCAGTACTTC. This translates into CAIGPTLEQYF.

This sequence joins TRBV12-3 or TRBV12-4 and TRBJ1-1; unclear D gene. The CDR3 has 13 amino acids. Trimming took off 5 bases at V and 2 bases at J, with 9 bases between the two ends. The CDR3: CASSVTGNTEAFF. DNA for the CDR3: TGTGCCAGCAGTGTAACTGGTAACACTGAAGCTTTCTTT.

CDR3 bases: TGTGCCAGCAGTCCCACTCTTCACCCGGGGGAGCAGTACTTC. It yields the protein CASSPTLHPGEQYF. The rearrangement joins TRBV3-1 (or the pseudogene TRBV3-2) to TRBJ2-7, with a weak D call TRBD2 (5 bases). Looked up from germline, CDR1 is LGHDT and CDR2 is YNNKEL (reference sequence). V was cut by 6 bases and J by 7 bases, with 19 bases left in between. This CDR3 is 14 amino acids long.

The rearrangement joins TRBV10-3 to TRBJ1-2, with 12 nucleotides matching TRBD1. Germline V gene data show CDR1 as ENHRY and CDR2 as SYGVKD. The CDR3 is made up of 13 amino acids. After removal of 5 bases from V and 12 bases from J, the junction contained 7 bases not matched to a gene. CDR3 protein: CAISSGQGALDTF. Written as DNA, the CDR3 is TGTGCCATCAGTTCGGGACAGGGGGCTTTGGACACCTTC.

The CDR3 bases are TGTGCCAGCAGCTTGCTAGCCGGACAGGGGCCCAACTATGGCTACACCTTC. Residues: CASSLLAGQGPNYGYTF. The genes are TRBV5-6 and TRBJ1-2; 9 bases align to TRBD1. The V gene's germline CDR1 is SGHDT and CDR2 YYEEEE. V was clipped by 1 base and J by 2 bases; unmatched bases: 9. The CDR3 is 17 amino acids.

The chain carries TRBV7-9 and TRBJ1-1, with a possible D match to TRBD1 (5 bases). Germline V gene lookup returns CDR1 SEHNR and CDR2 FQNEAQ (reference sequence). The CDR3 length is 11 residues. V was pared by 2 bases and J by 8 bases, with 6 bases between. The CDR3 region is CASSLRGEAFF. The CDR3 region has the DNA TGTGCCAGCAGCTTACGGGGGGAAGCTTTCTTT.

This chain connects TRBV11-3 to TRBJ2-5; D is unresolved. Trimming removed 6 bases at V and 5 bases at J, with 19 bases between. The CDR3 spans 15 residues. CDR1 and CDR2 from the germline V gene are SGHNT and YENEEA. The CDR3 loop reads CASSLEAAPEETQYF. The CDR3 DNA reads TGTGCCAGCAGTCTAGAGGCAGCGCCTGAGGAGACCCAGTACTTC.

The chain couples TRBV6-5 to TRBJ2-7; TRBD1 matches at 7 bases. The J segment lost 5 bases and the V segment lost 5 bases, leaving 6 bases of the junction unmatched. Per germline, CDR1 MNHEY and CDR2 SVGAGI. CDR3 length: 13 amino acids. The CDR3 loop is CASSTTGFHEQYF. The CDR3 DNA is TGTGCCAGCAGTACGACAGGGTTCCACGAGCAGTACTTC.

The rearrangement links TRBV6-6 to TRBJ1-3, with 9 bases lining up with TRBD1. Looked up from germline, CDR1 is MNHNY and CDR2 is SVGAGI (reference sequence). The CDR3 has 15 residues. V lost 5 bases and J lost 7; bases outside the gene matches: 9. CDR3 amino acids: CASSLWTGVVNTIYF. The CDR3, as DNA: TGTGCCAGCAGTCTATGGACAGGGGTGGTGAACACCATATATTTT.

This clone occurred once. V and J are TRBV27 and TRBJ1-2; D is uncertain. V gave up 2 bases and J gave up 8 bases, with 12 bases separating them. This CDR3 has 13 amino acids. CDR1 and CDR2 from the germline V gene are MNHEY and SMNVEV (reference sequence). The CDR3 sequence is CASSLNGEAGYTF. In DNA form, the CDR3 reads TGTGCCAGCAGTTTAAACGGTGAGGCAGGCTACACCTTC.

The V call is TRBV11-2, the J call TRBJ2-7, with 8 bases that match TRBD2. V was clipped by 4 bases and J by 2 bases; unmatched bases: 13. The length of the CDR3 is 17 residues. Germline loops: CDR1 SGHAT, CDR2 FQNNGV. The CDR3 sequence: CASSSIRLASVAYEQYF. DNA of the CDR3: TGTGCCAGCAGCTCTATCCGACTAGCGTCAGTGGCCTACGAGCAGTACTTC.

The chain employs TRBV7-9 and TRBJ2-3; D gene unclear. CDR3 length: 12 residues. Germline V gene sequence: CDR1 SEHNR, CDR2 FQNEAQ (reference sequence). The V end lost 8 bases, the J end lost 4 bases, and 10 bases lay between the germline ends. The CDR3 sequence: CASDRAPDTQYF. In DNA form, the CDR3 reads TGTGCCAGCGACCGGGCCCCAGATACGCAGTATTTT.

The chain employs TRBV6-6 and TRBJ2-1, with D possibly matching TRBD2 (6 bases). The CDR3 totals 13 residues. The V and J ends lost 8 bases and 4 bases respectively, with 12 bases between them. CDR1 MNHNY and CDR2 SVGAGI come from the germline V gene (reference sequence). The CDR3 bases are TGTGCCAGCGGGGATAGCGGTTACAATGAGCAGTTCTTC. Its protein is CASGDSGYNEQFF.

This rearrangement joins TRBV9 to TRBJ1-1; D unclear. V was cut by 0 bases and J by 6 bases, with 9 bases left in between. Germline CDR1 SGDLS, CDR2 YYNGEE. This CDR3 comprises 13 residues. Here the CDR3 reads CASSVAPFSEAFF. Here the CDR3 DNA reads TGTGCCAGCAGCGTAGCCCCCTTCTCTGAAGCTTTCTTT.

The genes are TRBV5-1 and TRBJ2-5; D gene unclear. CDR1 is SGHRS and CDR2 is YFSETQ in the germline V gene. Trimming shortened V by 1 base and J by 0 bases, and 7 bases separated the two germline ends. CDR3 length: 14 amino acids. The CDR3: CASSLIGYQETQYF. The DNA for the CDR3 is TGCGCCAGCAGCTTGATAGGGTACCAAGAGACCCAGTACTTC.

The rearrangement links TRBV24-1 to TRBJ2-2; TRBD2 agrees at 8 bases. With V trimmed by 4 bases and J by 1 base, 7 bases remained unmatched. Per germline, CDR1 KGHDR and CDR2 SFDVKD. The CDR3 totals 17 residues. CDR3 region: CATSDPGRGGNTGELFF. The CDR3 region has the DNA TGTGCCACCAGTGACCCCGGGAGGGGGGGGAACACCGGGGAGCTGTTTTTT.

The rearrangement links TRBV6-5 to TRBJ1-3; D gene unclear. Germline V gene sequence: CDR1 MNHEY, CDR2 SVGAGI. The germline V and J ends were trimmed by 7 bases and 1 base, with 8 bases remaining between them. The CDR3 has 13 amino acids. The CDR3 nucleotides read TGTGCCAGCACCCCCGAGTCTGGAAACACCATATATTTT. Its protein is CASTPESGNTIYF.

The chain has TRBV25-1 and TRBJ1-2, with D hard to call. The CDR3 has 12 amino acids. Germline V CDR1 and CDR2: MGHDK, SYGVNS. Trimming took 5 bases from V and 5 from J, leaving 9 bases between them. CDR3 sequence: CASSPFPYGYTF. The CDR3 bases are TGTGCCAGCAGTCCATTTCCGTATGGCTACACCTTC.

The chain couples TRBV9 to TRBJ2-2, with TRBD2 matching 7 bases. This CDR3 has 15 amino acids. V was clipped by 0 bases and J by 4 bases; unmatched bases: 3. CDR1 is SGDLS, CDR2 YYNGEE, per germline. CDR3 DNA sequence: TGTGCCAGCAGCGTAGGGGGGGGACCCACCGGGGAGCTGTTTTTT. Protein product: CASSVGGGPTGELFF.